The clone carrying this TCR beta chain was observed once. What it binds is not known. Method: immunoSEQ multiplex PCR; TCRdb's copy keeps in-frame clones and lacks some. The data contain approximately 65,000 clones, approximately 86% of them singletons. This entry is derived from a study of lymphopenia after photon versus proton radiotherapy. Broader study findings: Relative stability marked proton patients; photon patients lost diversity and naive cells.

Germline CDR1 is SGHVS and CDR2 is FNYEAQ. V shed 6 bases, J shed 5 bases, and the junction held 13 bases outside the gene matches. The CDR3 covers 15 residues. The chain has TRBV7-6 and TRBJ2-7; 7 nucleotides match TRBD1. Specimen: peripheral blood, collected from a patient treated with proton-based radiotherapy. This sequence originates from a man aged 80 or over with esophageal cancer. The CDR3 DNA is TGTGCCAGCAGTCTTAGCGACAGGGTAGCTGACGAGCAGTACTTC. Translated: CASSLSDRVADEQYF.